This T cell receptor beta chain was captured in a study of shared clonotypes between healthy human individuals (TCRdb year 2020). In terms of the full investigation: The cohort comprised a couple of women and a few men aged 18 to 49 years. For each donor, CD4 naive and CD4 memory were each given three plates, CD8 naive was given two plates, and CD8 memory was given one plate. To estimate repertoire size and how much clonotypes are shared between individuals, the study performed deep sequencing of blood TCR repertoires from roughly five healthy adults. Different laboratories and diverse techniques were used to prepare libraries and sequence TCR repertoires, to increase sequencing depth and limit assay-specific biases. Between about 0.9 and 8.9 billion PBMCs per donor were obtained by leukapheresis.

Points on this clone: Its antigen is unknown. Base quality data are lacking; no much larger clone is found one base away.

Using the deep immunoSEQ assay, multiplex PCR amplified TCR CDR3 regions from genomic DNA. Extracted genomic DNA from each cell subset was spread evenly across all wells of several immunoSEQ 96-well plates, with each plate serving as a replicate. For sorted subsets, 200 to 250 ng genomic DNA, equal to 30,000 or so T cell genomes, was loaded into each replicate PCR. Purified libraries were quantified with a Qubit 3.0 fluorometer, sized on a Bioanalyzer 2100, and re-quantified with the KAPA Library Quantification kit. A separate single-read 150-cycle Illumina NextSeq 550 flow cell was used to sequence each immunoSEQ 96-well plate. In the paper's pipeline: The immunoSEQ output contained only junctional sequences without quality scores, so filtering could not match that applied to full-length reads. Sequences were annotated with PyIR, a Python wrapper for IgBLAST v1.9, using IMGT germline references to assign V/J genes and CDR3. Reads with weak V/J assignments (E-value above 1e-6), missing CDR3, stop codons, out-of-frame junctions, or ambiguous translated residues were removed. A V3J clonotype was defined by an identical inferred V gene, J gene, and CDR3 amino acid sequence. Percentage overlap between repertoires was computed as shared unique clonotypes divided by the size of the smaller repertoire. Repertoire richness was assessed with RTK rarefaction, the Chao1 estimator, and Recon v2.1 estimates of unobserved clonotypes. Generation probabilities for all TCRbeta clonotypes obtained by the gDNA method from several donors were computed using OLGA. As stored in TCRdb, this immuneACCESS dataset retains in-frame rearrangements with V and J assigned. A fraction of the clones does not appear; measured against another copy, unresolved V genes explain less than half of the discrepancy, and the remainder lacks a known reason. That table gives V, J and clone size, and the DNA gave D and trimming. A total of 2.3 million or so clones appear in this sample, 90% to 95% of them only once. 0.35% to 0.5% of the sample comes from the top ten.

Donors were healthy HIV-negative adults with no recently reported acute infections or vaccinations. All donors were Caucasian adults living in Nashville, Tennessee, USA. Magnetic negative selection was used to enrich CD4+ T cells, after which naive cells were positively selected on CD45RA and the negative fraction became the memory subset. Blood was obtained by leukapheresis, after which PBMCs were separated by Ficoll-Histopaque density gradient centrifugation and cryopreserved in liquid nitrogen vapor phase. Analytical flow cytometry was used to check the purity and quantity of every magnetically sorted T cell population. Each sorted fraction had its genomic DNA isolated and then quantified by UV absorbance on a Nanodrop 2000c. Results and caveats for the whole study, not just this receptor: Even with the large sequencing depth, rarefaction of the sorted-subset datasets indicated that sequencing was incomplete. Sampling was limited to blood, and TCR repertoires in tissue likely differ from TCR repertoires in blood. Sharing across a few donors was observed for approximately 5% of naive CD4, under 4% of naive CD8, 2% to 2.5% of memory CD4, and around 0.42% of memory CD8 clonotypes. Higher generation probabilities were observed for clonotypes shared by all four sorted-subset donors than for non-shared clonotypes. Pairwise subsampling indicated that sequencing depth was expected to affect the degree of clonotype sharing among donors. Because the study included a small number of donors, the genetic and exposure-history diversity represented was limited. Naive subsets generally had larger estimated clonotype richness than memory subsets.

Sequenced sample: naive CD4+ T cells from PBMCs. The intended sense of this specimen's cell subset or site label: CD45RA+ positively selected. The receptor was derived from a man between 18 and 35 years old in good health. Some clones in this sample may be carry-over from other donors' samples.

The sequence in DNA is TGTGCCAGCTCACCGGGACAAGACGGCGGCTACACCTTC. This sequence encodes CASSPGQDGGYTF. This receptor chain uses TRBV18 and TRBJ1-2; TRBD1 is a weak D gene call, 6 bases matching. Cut back by 3 bases and 8 bases, the V and J ends lie 13 bases apart. Counted from cysteine to phenylalanine, this CDR3 has 13 amino acids. The kept DNA is CDR3 alone, 39 bases in frame from the first base. According to the germline V gene, CDR1 reads KGHSH and CDR2 reads LQKENI.